This T cell receptor beta chain was captured in a study of CD8 T cells in ankylosing spondylitis. Findings and caveats of the study: Characteristic, it appeared, of ankylosing spondylitis blood was a TCR beta motif of fewer than 10 highly homologous variants.

Trimming removed 6 bases at V and 4 bases at J, with 12 bases between. The CDR3 runs 13 residues. Per germline, CDR1 SGHTA and CDR2 FQGNSA. TCRdb re-derived calls from the 5' RACE reads in MiXCR, one entry per CDR3 protein. The top ten hold around 17% of the sample, which has a few hundred thousand distinct CDR3 sequences, about 20% seen once. In the case of this clonotype: Its antigen is not known.

This receptor was taken from a male donor with ankylosing spondylitis. The rearrangement links TRBV7-2 to TRBJ1-1; D call uncertain. Sequences were obtained from blood, either unsorted or a sorted T cell fraction (not recorded which). CDR3 in amino acids: CASSPPGFTEAFF. Here the CDR3 DNA reads TGTGCCAGCAGTCCCCCGGGATTCACTGAAGCTTTCTTT.